The clone carrying this T cell receptor beta chain showed up many times. Its matching antigen is unknown. This sample stems from a study of neurological immune-mediated disorders. Study-wide points: Across subjects, no CDR3 amino acid sequence appeared in expanded clones of more than one subject, a finding that suggested private repertoires in all groups.

Unsorted libraries were prepared from 2 million PBMCs that had been stored at -80 C. V lost 0 bases and J 3 bases, leaving 18 bases between the germline ends. CDR3 length: 17 residues. CDR1 and CDR2 from the germline V gene are LGHNA and YSLEER. MiXCR, applied by TCRdb to the 5' RACE reads, yields one record per CDR3 protein. The sample records some 60,000 distinct CDR3 sequences, 4% to 5.5% being singletons. Sequencing was performed on PBMCs. The V call is TRBV4-3, the J call TRBJ2-7, with D perhaps matching TRBD2 (6 bases). This receptor was identified in a woman aged 45-65 years with multiple sclerosis. This chain's CDR3 is CASSQDHGGAPLYEQYF. The CDR3 nucleotides are TGCGCCAGCAGCCAAGATCATGGCGGGGCCCCCCTCTACGAGCAGTACTTC.